This T cell receptor (beta chain) was recovered during a study of T cells in Graves' hyperthyroidism and ophthalmopathy. Whole-study context: Blood was drawn when the patient was first diagnosed and still untreated.

As concerns this clonotype: Its specificity is not known.

Fresh 10 ml peripheral blood yielded PBMCs. TCR beta CDR3 regions were amplified from RNA transcripts. Researchers ran a first-round RT-PCR on the TCR CDR3 using the HTBI primer set. TCRdb called the multiplex PCR reads again in MiXCR, with one record for every CDR3 protein. The sample yields around 600,000 distinct CDR3 sequences, 16% seen once. Study outcomes and limitations: Stable hyperthyroidism and ophthalmopathy were separated using 13 V-J signatures. Ophthalmopathy was model-predicted a median approximately six months pre-onset.

CDR1 MNHNS and CDR2 SASEGT come from the germline V gene. Trimming cost V 5 bases and J 4 bases; bases outside gene matches: 8. The CDR3 length is 16 residues. This sequence originates from a woman aged 35 to 49 with Graves' ophthalmopathy. This chain joins TRBV6-1 and TRBJ2-3; TRBD2 agrees at 11 bases. The sequenced sample was blood. The CDR3 nucleotides read TGTGCCAGCAGTCTCCGGACTAGCGGGTCCTCAGATACGCAGTATTTT. This codes for CASSLRTSGSSDTQYF.